This is a list of T cell receptor beta chains from one sample in a study of T cell responses to AZD1222 COVID-19 vaccine. This table comes from immunoSEQ multiplex PCR, and its TCRdb copy is limited to in-frame clones, with some not included. The data contain some 150,000 clones, approximately 86% of them singletons. The material sequenced was peripheral blood, taken 28 days after the second dose of the MenACWY control vaccine. The receptors derive from an adult who received the MenACWY meningococcal vaccine as a control. Each CDR3 is given with its conserved first and last residue. The D gene is left open where the match is weak. Only some rows state a clone size, as once, few, many or a class for expanded clones.

>.|.|TRBJ1-2|TRBV19
TGTGCCAGTAGTACCACTTCGGGAGGGATCTATGGCTACACCTTC
CASSTTSGGIYGYTF
>.|TRBD2|TRBJ2-7|TRBV4-1
TGCGCCAGCAGCCCCCGGGACTACGCCTACGAGCAGTACTTC
CASSPRDYAYEQYF
>.|.|TRBJ2-1|TRBV7-2
TGTGCCAGCAGCTTCGGGGCATTGGATGAGCAGTTCTTC
CASSFGALDEQFF
>.|TRBD2|TRBJ2-1|TRBV2
TGTGCCAGCAGTCAACTAGCGGGAGATGAGCAGTTCTTC
CASSQLAGDEQFF
>.|.|TRBJ1-2|TRBV6-6
TGTGCCAGCAGTCCCGGCAGAGGCTATGGCTACACCTTC
CASSPGRGYGYTF
>.|.|TRBJ1-3|TRBV11-2
TGTGCCAGCAGCTTAGAGGTAGGTATTTCGGGAAACACCATATATTTT
CASSLEVGISGNTIYF
>.|.|TRBJ2-5|TRBV6-2/TRBV6-3
TGTGCCAGCAGCCTGGGGTTGGGGAGACAAGAGACCCAGTACTTC
CASSLGLGRQETQYF
>.|TRBD2|TRBJ2-1|TRBV18
TGTGCCAGCTCACCAGGCCCCGCTAGCGGGAGGGCCTGGGATGAGCAGTTCTTC
CASSPGPASGRAWDEQFF
>.|.|TRBJ1-2|TRBV6-1
TGTGCCAGCAGTGAAGGCCTGATCTATGGCTACACCTTC
CASSEGLIYGYTF
>few|.|TRBJ1-6|TRBV11-1
TGTGCCAGCCAAAGGGCTCAGACGAGTTCACCCCTCCACTTT
CASQRAQTSSPLHF
>.|.|TRBJ1-2|TRBV28
TGTGCCAGCAGTTCTAACTATGGCTACACCTTC
CASSSNYGYTF
>.|.|TRBJ1-2|TRBV7-2
TGTGCCAGCAGCTTAGGGGAACAGGGTAACACCTTC
CASSLGEQGNTF
>.|TRBD1|TRBJ1-2|TRBV9
TGTGCCAGCAGCAGACAGGGACAAAATGGCTACACCTTC
CASSRQGQNGYTF
>.|.|TRBJ2-1|TRBV9
TGTGCCAGCAGCGTAGGCGTAAGCTCCTACAATGAGCAGTTCTTC
CASSVGVSSYNEQFF
>few|.|TRBJ2-1|TRBV5-4
TGTGCCAGCACCCCTAGGAGCAGAGCTTACAATGAGCAGTTCTTC
CASTPRSRAYNEQFF
>.|.|TRBJ2-1|TRBV5-1
TGCGCCAGCAGCTTGGGAGACAGGTACAACAATGAGCAGTTCTTC
CASSLGDRYNNEQFF
>.|.|TRBJ2-1|TRBV6-2/TRBV6-3
TGTGCCAGCAGTTACTTTTCCCCCCACGATGAGCAGTTCTTC
CASSYFSPHDEQFF
>.|.|TRBJ1-5|TRBV5-8
TGTGCCAGCAGCTTGGTTGCCCCCAGGGGCCCCCAGCATTTT
CASSLVAPRGPQHF
>.|TRBD1|TRBJ2-1|TRBV5-1
TGCGCCAGCAGCAGGACAGGCGATAGAGGGGCAATTAGTGGTAATGAGCAGTTCTTC
CASSRTGDRGAISGNEQFF
>.|.|TRBJ2-1|TRBV6-5
TGTGCCAGCCAAAAGGGATCCAATTTCGATGAGCAGTTCTTC
CASQKGSNFDEQFF
>.|.|TRBJ2-1|TRBV5-4
TGTGCCAGCAGCCGATACGGGAGCGCCTACAATGAGCAGTTCTTC
CASSRYGSAYNEQFF
>.|.|TRBJ1-4|TRBV6-5
TGTGCCAGCGGAAAGGGTTGGGCGGATAATGAAAAACTGTTTTTT
CASGKGWADNEKLFF
>.|TRBD1|TRBJ1-3|TRBV7-6
TGTGCCAGCAGCTTAGCGCTGAGACAGGGGACATTCTCTGGAAACACCATATATTTT
CASSLALRQGTFSGNTIYF
>.|.|TRBJ2-7|TRBV7-9
TGTGCCAGCAGCTGGGTGTCGGCTTCTCCAGAGCAGTACTTC
CASSWVSASPEQYF
>.|.|TRBJ1-6|TRBV5-8
TGTGCCAGCAGCTTGACCCCTAATTCACCCCTCCACTTT
CASSLTPNSPLHF
>.|.|TRBJ1-4|TRBV27
TGTGCCAGCGCCTCAGGATTACTAAATGAAAAACTGTTTTTT
CASASGLLNEKLFF
>.|TRBD1|TRBJ2-3|TRBV5-1
TGCGCCAGCAGCCCCGGGACAGGGGATACGCAGTATTTT
CASSPGTGDTQYF
>.|TRBD1|TRBJ1-5|TRBV7-2
TGTGCCAGCAGCTTAAGTCTTCGACAGGGGGGTCAGCCCCAGCATTTT
CASSLSLRQGGQPQHF
>.|TRBD2|TRBJ2-2|TRBV5-1
TGCGCCAGCCTTAATGGACTAGCGGGGGCCACCGGGGAGCTGTTTTTT
CASLNGLAGATGELFF
>.|TRBD1|TRBJ2-5|TRBV6-2/TRBV6-3
TGTGCCAGCAGCCGGCCCGCTTTCGACAGGGCGGAGACCCAGTACTTC
CASSRPAFDRAETQYF
>.|.|TRBJ2-7|TRBV4-1
TGCGCCAGCAGCCGTGGAGGGATAAGTTTCGAGCAGTACTTC
CASSRGGISFEQYF
>.|.|TRBJ2-3|TRBV12-3/TRBV12-4
TGTGCCAGCAGGCCAGAATGGCTTACGCAGTATTTT
CASRPEWLTQYF
>.|TRBD1|TRBJ1-5|TRBV6-6
TGTGCCAGCAGTACCTGGACAGGGGGCAATCAGCCCCAGCATTTT
CASSTWTGGNQPQHF
>.|.|TRBJ1-1|TRBV24-1
TGTGCCACCAGTGGGGGCCGGAACACTGAAGCTTTCTTT
CATSGGRNTEAFF
>.|.|TRBJ2-7|TRBV5-1
TGCGCCAGCACCCAGGGGGGAGTCTCAATTTACGAGCAGTACTTC
CASTQGGVSIYEQYF
>.|.|TRBJ1-2|TRBV4-3
TGCGCCAGCAGCCAAGGGACGGGTTCCTATGGCTACACCTTC
CASSQGTGSYGYTF
>.|TRBD2|TRBJ2-7|TRBV6-1
TGTGCCAGCAGTGATGCGGGGGGGCCTTACGAGCAGTACTTC
CASSDAGGPYEQYF
>.|.|TRBJ1-1|TRBV20-1
TGCAGTGCTTCACAGGAAACTGAAGCTTTCTTT
CSASQETEAFF
>.|.|TRBJ1-3|TRBV3-1/TRBV3-2
TGTGCCAGCAGCCCGATTAAGGGGCAGGGTGGAAACACCATATATTTT
CASSPIKGQGGNTIYF